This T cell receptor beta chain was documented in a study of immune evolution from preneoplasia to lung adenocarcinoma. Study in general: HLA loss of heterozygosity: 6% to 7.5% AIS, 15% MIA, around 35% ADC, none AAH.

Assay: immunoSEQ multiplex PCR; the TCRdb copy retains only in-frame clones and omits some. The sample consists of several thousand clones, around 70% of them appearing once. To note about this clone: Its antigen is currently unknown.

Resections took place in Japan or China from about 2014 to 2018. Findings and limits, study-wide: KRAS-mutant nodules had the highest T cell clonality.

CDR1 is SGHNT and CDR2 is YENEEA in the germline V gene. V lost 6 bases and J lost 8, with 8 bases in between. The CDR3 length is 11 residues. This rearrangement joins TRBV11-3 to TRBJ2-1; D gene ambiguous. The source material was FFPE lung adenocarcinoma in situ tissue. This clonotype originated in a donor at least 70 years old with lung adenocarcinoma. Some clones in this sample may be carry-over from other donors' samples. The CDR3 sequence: CASRATDEQFF. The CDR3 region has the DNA TGTGCCAGCAGGGCTACGGATGAGCAGTTCTTC.